The sequence of this TCR beta chain was determined in a study of CD8 T cells in Susac syndrome. As for this clonotype: Its antigen remains unknown.

Trimming cost V 0 bases and J 5 bases, with 5 bases left between them. Germline V lookup: CDR1 SGHTA, CDR2 FQGTGA. This CDR3 has 13 amino acids. Points from the study as a whole: The authors acknowledged that their TCR sequencing and HLA analysis involved a relatively small number of individuals.

The authors reverse transcribed roughly 0.5 to 1 ug RNA with random hexamers. Amplification of TCR beta CDR3 across 54 Vbeta and 13 Jbeta was performed with immunoSEQ multiplex PCR. MiXCR, run by TCRdb on the immunoSEQ multiplex PCR reads, gives a single entry per CDR3 protein. In the table there are about 180,000 distinct CDR3 sequences, roughly 95% of which are singletons. CD8+ and CD4+ T cells circulating in blood were sequenced for TCR beta. TEMRA cells were FACS-enriched and CD8+ and CD4+ T cells negatively isolated. This chain links TRBV7-3 with TRBJ1-5; D remains unclear. Sequenced input: CD4+ T cells from PBMCs. The receptor's source is a human donor with multiple sclerosis. Here the CDR3 reads CASSLTQDQPQHF. The CDR3 region has the DNA TGTGCCAGCAGCTTAACTCAAGATCAGCCCCAGCATTTT.